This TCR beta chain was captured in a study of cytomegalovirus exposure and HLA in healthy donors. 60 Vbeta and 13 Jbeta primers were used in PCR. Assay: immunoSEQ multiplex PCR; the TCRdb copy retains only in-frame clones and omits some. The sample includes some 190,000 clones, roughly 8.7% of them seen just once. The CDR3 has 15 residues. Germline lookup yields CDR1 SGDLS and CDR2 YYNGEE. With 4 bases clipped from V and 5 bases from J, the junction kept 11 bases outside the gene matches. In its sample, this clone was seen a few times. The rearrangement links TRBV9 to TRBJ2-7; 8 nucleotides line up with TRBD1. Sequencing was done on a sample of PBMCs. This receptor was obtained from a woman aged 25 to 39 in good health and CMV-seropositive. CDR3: CASSSWGGQGDEQYF. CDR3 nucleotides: TGTGCCAGCAGCTCCTGGGGTGGACAGGGTGACGAGCAGTACTTC.